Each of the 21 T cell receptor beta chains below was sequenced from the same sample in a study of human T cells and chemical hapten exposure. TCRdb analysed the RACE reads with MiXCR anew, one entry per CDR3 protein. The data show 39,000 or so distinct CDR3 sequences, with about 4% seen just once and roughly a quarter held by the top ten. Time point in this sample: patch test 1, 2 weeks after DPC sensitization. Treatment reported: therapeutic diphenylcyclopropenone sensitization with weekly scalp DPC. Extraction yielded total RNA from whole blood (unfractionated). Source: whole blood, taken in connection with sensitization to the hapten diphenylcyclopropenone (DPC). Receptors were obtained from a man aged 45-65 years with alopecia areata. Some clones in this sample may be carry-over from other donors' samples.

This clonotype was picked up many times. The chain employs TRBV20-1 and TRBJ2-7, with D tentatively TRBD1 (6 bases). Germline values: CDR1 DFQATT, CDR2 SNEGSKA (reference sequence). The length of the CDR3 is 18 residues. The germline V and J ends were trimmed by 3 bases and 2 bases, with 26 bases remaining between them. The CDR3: CSARWAFKQGDRTYEQYF. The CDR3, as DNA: TGCAGTGCTAGGTGGGCGTTTAAACAGGGAGATAGGACCTACGAGCAGTACTTC.

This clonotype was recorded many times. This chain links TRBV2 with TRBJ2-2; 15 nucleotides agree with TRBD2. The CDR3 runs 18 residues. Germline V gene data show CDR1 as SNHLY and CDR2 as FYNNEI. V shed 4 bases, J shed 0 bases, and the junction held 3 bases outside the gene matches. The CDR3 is CASSAGLAGGSNTGELFF. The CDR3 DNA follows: TGTGCCAGCAGTGCGGGACTAGCGGGAGGTTCGAACACCGGGGAGCTGTTTTTT.

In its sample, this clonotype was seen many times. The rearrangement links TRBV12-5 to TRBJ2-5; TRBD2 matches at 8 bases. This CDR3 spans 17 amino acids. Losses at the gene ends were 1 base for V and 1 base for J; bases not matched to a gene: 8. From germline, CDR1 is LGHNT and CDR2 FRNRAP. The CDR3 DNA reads TGTGCTAGTGGTTTGGGAGGGGCGGGAGGCCTCCAAGAGACCCAGTACTTC. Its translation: CASGLGGAGGLQETQYF.

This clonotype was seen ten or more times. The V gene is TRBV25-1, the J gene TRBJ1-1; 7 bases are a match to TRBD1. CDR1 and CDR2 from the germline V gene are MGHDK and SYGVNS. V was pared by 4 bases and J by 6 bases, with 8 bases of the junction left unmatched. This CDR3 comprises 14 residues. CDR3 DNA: TGTGCCAGCAGTGCCACAGGGGTAGATCCTGAAGCTTTCTTT. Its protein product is CASSATGVDPEAFF.

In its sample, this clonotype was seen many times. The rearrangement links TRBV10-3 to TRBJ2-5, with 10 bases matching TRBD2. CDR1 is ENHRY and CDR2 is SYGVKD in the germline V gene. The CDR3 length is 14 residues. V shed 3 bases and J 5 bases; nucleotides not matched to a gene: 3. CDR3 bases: TGTGCCATCAGTGATTCTAGCGGGAGTGAGACCCAGTACTTC. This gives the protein CAISDSSGSETQYF.

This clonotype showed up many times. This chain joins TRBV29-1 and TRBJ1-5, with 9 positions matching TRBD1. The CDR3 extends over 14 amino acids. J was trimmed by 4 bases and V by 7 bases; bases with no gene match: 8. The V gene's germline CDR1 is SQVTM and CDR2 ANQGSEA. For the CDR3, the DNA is TGCAGCGCCTCCCCCGGGACAGGGAATCAGCCCCAGCATTTT. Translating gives CSASPGTGNQPQHF.

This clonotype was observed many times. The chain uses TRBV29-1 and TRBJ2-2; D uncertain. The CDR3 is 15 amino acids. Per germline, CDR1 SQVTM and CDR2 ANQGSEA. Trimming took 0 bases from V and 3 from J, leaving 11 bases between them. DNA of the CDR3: TGCAGCGTTGAAGACGAAAGGGATCACACCGGGGAGCTGTTTTTT. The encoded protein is CSVEDERDHTGELFF.

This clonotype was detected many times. CDR3 sequence reads: CATYPSAIDTQYF. CDR3 in DNA: TGTGCCACCTATCCGAGCGCCATAGATACGCAGTATTTT. The V gene is TRBV28, the J gene TRBJ2-3; no clear D gene. Germline V gene data show CDR1 as MDHEN and CDR2 as SYDVKM. Trimming removed 10 bases at V and 5 bases at J, with 16 bases between. This CDR3 comprises 13 residues. The entire variable domain, with the rest obtained from reference TRBV28 and TRBJ2-3, is as follows: DVKVTQSSRYLVKRTGEKVFLECVQDMDHENMFWYRQDPGLGLRLIYFSYDVKMKEKGDIPEGYSVSREKKERFSLILESASTNQTSMYLCATYPSAIDTQYFGPGTRLTVL.

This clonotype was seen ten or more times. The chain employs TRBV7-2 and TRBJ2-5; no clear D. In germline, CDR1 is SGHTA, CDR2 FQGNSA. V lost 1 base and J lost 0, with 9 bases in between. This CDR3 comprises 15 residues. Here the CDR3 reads CASSLEVLYQETQYF. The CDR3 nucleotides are TGTGCCAGCAGCTTAGAAGTTCTGTACCAAGAGACCCAGTACTTC.

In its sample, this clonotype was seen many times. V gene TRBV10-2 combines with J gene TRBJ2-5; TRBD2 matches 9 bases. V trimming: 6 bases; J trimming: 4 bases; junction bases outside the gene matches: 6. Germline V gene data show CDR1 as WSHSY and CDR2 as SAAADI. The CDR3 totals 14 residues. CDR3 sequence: CASRIQAGGETQYF. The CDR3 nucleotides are TGCGCCAGCAGAATCCAAGCGGGAGGAGAGACCCAGTACTTC.

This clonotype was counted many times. Written as DNA, the CDR3 is TGTGCCTGGAGTGTAAAGGGGACTCAGCCCCAGCATTTT. It translates to CAWSVKGTQPQHF. The rearrangement joins TRBV30 to TRBJ1-5; a weak D match, TRBD1 (5 bases). The CDR3 is 13 amino acids. Trimming stripped 0 bases from V and 6 bases from J, with 9 bases between. CDR1 and CDR2 from the germline V gene are GTSNPN and SVGIG (reference sequence). The full variable domain, completed using reference TRBV30 and TRBJ1-5, is SQTIHQWPATLVQPVGSPLSLECTVEGTSNPNLYWYRQAAGRGLQLLFYSVGIGQISSEVPQNLSASRPQDRQFILSSKKLLLSDSGFYLCAWSVKGTQPQHFGDGTRLSIL.

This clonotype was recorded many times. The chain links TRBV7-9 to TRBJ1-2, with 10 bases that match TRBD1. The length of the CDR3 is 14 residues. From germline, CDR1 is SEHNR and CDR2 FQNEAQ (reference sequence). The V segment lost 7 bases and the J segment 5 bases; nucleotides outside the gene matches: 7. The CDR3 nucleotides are TGTGCCAGCACCTTGGACAGGGGGTATTATGGCTACACCTTC. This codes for CASTLDRGYYGYTF.

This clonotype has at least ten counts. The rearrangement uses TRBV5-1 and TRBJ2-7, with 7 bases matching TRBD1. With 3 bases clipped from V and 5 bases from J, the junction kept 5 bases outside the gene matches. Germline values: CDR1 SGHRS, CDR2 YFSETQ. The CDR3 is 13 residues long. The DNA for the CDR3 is TGCGCCAGCAGCTATACAGGGGTAAACGAGCAGTACTTC. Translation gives CASSYTGVNEQYF. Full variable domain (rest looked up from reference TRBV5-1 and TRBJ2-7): KAGVTQTPRYLIKTRGQQVTLSCSPISGHRSVSWYQQTPGQGLQFLFEYFSETQRNKGNFPGRFSGRQFSNSRSEMNVSTLELGDSALYLCASSYTGVNEQYFGPGTRLTVT.

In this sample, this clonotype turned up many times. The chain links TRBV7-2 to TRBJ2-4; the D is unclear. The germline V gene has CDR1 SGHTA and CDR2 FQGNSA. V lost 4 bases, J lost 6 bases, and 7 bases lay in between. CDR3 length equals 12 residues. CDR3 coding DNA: TGTGCCAGCAGCTCCTACGGAAACATTCAGTACTTC. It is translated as CASSSYGNIQYF.

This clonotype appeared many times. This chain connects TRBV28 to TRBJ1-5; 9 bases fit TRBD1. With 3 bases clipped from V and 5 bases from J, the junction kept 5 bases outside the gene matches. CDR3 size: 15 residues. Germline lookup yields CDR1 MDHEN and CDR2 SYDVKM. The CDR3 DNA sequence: TGTGCCAGCAGTTTGGCGACAGGGGGGCATCAGCCCCAGCATTTT. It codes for CASSLATGGHQPQHF.

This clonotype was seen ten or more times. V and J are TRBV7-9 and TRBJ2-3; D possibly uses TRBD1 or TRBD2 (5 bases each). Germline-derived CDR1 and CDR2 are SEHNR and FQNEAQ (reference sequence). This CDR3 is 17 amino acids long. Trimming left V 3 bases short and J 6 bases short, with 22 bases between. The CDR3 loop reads CASSLGQGPTVPDTQYF. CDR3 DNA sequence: TGTGCCAGCAGCTTGGGTCAGGGACCCACCGTCCCGGATACGCAGTATTTT.

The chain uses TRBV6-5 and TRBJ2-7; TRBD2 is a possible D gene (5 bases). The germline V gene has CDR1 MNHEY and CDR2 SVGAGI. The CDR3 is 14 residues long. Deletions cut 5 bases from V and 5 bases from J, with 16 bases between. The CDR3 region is CASSGSARVDEQYF. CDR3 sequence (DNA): TGTGCCAGCAGTGGGAGCGCTCGTGTTGACGAGCAGTACTTC.

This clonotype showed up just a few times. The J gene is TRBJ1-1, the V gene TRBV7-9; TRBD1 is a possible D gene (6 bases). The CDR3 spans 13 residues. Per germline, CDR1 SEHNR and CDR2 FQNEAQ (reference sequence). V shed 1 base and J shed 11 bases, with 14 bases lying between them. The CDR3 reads CASSLEARGAAFF. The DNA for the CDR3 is TGTGCCAGCAGCTTAGAGGCCAGGGGAGCGGCTTTCTTT.

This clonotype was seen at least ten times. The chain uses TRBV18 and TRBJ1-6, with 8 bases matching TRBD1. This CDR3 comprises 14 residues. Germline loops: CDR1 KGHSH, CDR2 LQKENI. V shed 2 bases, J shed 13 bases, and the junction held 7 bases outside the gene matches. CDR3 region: CASSPGDRTGPLHF. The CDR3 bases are TGTGCCAGCTCACCAGGGGACAGGACGGGTCCCCTCCACTTT.

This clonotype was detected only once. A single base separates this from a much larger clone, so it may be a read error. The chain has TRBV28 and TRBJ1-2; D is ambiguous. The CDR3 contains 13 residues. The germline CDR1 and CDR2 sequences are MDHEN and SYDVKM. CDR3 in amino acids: CVSSPDLQYGYTF. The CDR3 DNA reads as TGTGTCAGCAGCCCCGACCTCCAGTATGGCTACACCTTC.

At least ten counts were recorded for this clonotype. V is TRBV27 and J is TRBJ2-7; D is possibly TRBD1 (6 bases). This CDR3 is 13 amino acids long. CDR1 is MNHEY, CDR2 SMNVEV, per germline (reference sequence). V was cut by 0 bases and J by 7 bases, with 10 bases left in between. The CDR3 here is CASSLSGGSEQYF. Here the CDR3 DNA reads TGTGCCAGCAGTTTATCAGGGGGTTCTGAGCAGTACTTC.